The 4 T cell receptor beta chains listed next were all sequenced from one sample in a study of blood T cell repertoires in COVID-19. Assay used: immunoSEQ multiplex PCR; TCRdb lists only in-frame clones, some missing. The table has 110,000 or so clones, roughly 85% seen once. The source material was peripheral blood. The receptor source for this set is a human donor in a cohort sampled during active COVID-19.

The chain carries TRBV6-5 and TRBJ1-6; 7 nucleotides line up with TRBD1. V trimming: 4 bases; J trimming: 9 bases; junction bases outside the gene matches: 3. CDR3 size: 13 residues. CDR1 MNHEY and CDR2 SVGAGI come from the germline V gene. The CDR3 nucleotides read TGTGCCAGCAGTTCAAACAGGGGTTCACCCCTCCACTTT. Translating gives CASSSNRGSPLHF.

The rearrangement uses TRBV6-5 and TRBJ1-1; D call uncertain. Per germline, CDR1 MNHEY and CDR2 SVGAGI. V dropped 6 bases and J dropped 5 bases, with 10 bases sitting between them. The CDR3 extends over 12 amino acids. CDR3 in amino acids: CASRGPGTEAFF. CDR3 DNA sequence: TGTGCCAGCAGGGGTCCCGGGACTGAAGCTTTCTTT.

This clone appeared once. This chain uses TRBV5-8 with TRBJ2-5, with D maybe TRBD1 (5 bases). CDR3 length equals 17 residues. V lost 0 bases to trimming and J lost 3 bases, with 18 bases between them. The germline CDR1 and CDR2 sequences are SGHTS and YDEGEE. The CDR3 region is CASSLGLKKGVKETQYF. The CDR3 DNA sequence: TGTGCCAGCAGCTTGGGCCTCAAAAAAGGGGTAAAAGAGACCCAGTACTTC. Supplemented by reference TRBV5-8 and TRBJ2-5, the full variable domain reads EAGVTQSPTHLIKTRGQQATLRCSPISGHTSVYWYQQALGLGLQFLLWYDEGEERNRGNFPPRFSGRQFPNYSSELNVNALELEDSALYLCASSLGLKKGVKETQYFGPGTRLLVL.

This chain connects TRBV7-2 to TRBJ2-5, with D perhaps matching TRBD1 (6 bases). Trimming shortened V by 5 bases and J by 2 bases, and 12 bases separated the two germline ends. Germline lookup yields CDR1 SGHTA and CDR2 FQGNSA. The CDR3 runs 14 residues. CDR3 residues: CASSPGTSQETQYF. The DNA of the CDR3 is TGTGCCAGCAGCCCGGGGACATCTCAAGAGACCCAGTACTTC.